This T cell receptor (beta chain) was documented in a study of T cell clonotyping in hematopoietic cell transplantation. V lost 6 bases to trimming and J lost 3 bases; unmatched junction nucleotides: 13. The CDR3 sequence is 17 residues long. Germline CDR1 is SGHNT and CDR2 is YYREEE (reference sequence). Study results and limitations: Recipient TCR diversity dropped after transplant; expanded clonotypes rose from day 30 to 180.

Notes on this clone: What it binds is not known.

Data came from immunoSEQ multiplex PCR; TCRdb stores just in-frame clones and leaves some out. Among 3,500 to 4,500 clones listed, around 16% were seen once. The chain couples TRBV5-4 to TRBJ2-4, with 9 nucleotides matching TRBD1. This TCR derives from a male patient between 45 and 60 years old who had an allogeneic stem cell transplant from a related donor, so the T cells may come from the graft donor. Some clones in this sample may be carry-over from other donors' samples. The input for sequencing was peripheral blood mononuclear cells, taken 30 days after allogeneic stem cell transplant. CDR3 DNA: TGTGCCAGCAACTCATTACAGGGGGCTTCAGGCAAAAACATTCAGTACTTC. It translates to CASNSLQGASGKNIQYF.